The count of the clone carrying this T cell receptor (beta chain) is one. Its antigen is unknown. Every patient with CD3G deficiency had evidence of autoimmunity. Patients, 2 to 39 years old, had expanded memory T-cell proportions. Regulatory (CD25-high CD127-low) and conventional (CD25-low CD127-high) CD4+ T cells were sorted separately. The data stem from a study of regulatory T cells. Germline lookup yields CDR1 WNHNN and CDR2 SYGVQD (reference sequence). V trimming: 2 bases; J trimming: 9 bases; junction bases outside the gene matches: 9. The CDR3 contains 14 residues. Findings and limits, study-wide: In CD3G-deficient patients, conventional CD4+ T cells were enriched for hydrophobic CDR3 residues at positions 6 and 7. In patients, unique TRB V-J pairs were restricted and V/J usage skewed, especially in Tregs.

Primers: 52 TRBV forward and 13 TRBJ reverse. Produced via immunoSEQ multiplex PCR; TCRdb's table is partial and in-frame only. The table shows 25,000 to 35,000 clones, with just under 95% occurring only once. This TCR was recovered from a person aged 18 to 30 with CD3G deficiency. The material sequenced was conventional CD4+ T cells sorted from blood. V and J are TRBV10-1 and TRBJ1-1; 7 nucleotides line up with TRBD1. The DNA of the CDR3 is TGCGCCAGCAGTGAGACAACAGGGGCAGATAAAGCTTTCTTT. Translating it yields CASSETTGADKAFF.